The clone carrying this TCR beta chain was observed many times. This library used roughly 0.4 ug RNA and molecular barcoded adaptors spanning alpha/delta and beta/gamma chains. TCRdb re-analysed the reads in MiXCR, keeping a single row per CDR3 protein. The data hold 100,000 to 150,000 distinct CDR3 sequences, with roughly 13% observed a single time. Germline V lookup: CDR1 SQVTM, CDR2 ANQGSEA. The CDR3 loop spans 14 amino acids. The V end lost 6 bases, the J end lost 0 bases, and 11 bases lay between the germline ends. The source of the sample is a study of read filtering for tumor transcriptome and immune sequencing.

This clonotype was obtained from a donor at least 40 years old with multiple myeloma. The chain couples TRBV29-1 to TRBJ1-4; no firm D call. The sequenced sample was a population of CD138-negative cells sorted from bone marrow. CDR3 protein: CSVKVAATNEKLFF. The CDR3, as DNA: TGCAGCGTCAAGGTGGCGGCAACTAATGAAAAACTGTTTTTT.